The 12 T cell receptor beta chains below all came from one sample that was sequenced in a study of glioma-infiltrating T cells (dated by TCRdb to 2016 to 2018). This sample was sequenced with an Illumina MiSeq. TCR alpha and beta CDR3 regions were amplified with the iRepertoire nested amplicon-rescue multiplex PCR (arm-PCR) platform from RNA. TCRdb reprocessing: public reads trimmed at Q25 with fastp, clones called with MiXCR, in-frame beta chains kept. One record per CDR3 amino acid sequence lists the most common genes and DNA. The sample table holds approximately 400,000 distinct CDR3 sequences, of which 41% were seen once. The ten most abundant clones make up around 12% of the sample. The sample taken for sequencing was glioma tissue, nonneoplastic brain tissue, or PBMCs (not recorded which). These receptors came from a human donor with low-grade glioma or glioblastoma, undergoing nonglioma brain surgery, or in good health (not recorded which).

Ten or more counts support this clonotype. The chain recombines TRBV7-2 with TRBJ1-1, with a possible D match to TRBD1 (5 bases). This CDR3 contains 14 residues. The V end lost 3 bases, the J end lost 6 bases, and 14 bases lay between the germline ends. Germline loops: CDR1 SGHTA, CDR2 FQGNSA. The CDR3 nucleotides read TGTGCCAGCAGCTTGGATTGGGGGAAGTCTGAAGCTTTCTTT. As protein: CASSLDWGKSEAFF.

In this sample, this clonotype turned up a few times. The chain recombines TRBV12-3 or TRBV12-4 with TRBJ1-2; D is uncertain. V gave up 7 bases and J gave up 4 bases, with 13 bases separating them. The length of the CDR3 is 13 residues. This chain's CDR3 is CASTRSGSYGYTF. The CDR3, as DNA: TGTGCCAGCACCCGAAGTGGCAGCTATGGCTACACCTTC.

This clonotype was seen a few times. The rearrangement joins TRBV28 to TRBJ2-7; D is perhaps TRBD1 (6 bases). The CDR3 length is 14 residues. Germline V gene sequence: CDR1 MDHEN, CDR2 SYDVKM. Trimming stripped 7 bases from V and 3 bases from J, with 16 bases between. The CDR3 nucleotides read TGTGCCAGCACCGATAGACAGGAGTACTACGAGCAGTACTTC. Translated: CASTDRQEYYEQYF. The entire variable domain, with the rest obtained from reference TRBV28 and TRBJ2-7, is as follows: DVKVTQSSRYLVKRTGEKVFLECVQDMDHENMFWYRQDPGLGLRLIYFSYDVKMKEKGDIPEGYSVSREKKERFSLILESASTNQTSMYLCASTDRQEYYEQYFGPGTRLTVT.

This clonotype was picked up a small number of times. The V call is TRBV7-2, the J call TRBJ2-5; D gene uncertain. Germline values: CDR1 SGHTA, CDR2 FQGNSA. Trimming removed 1 base at V and 7 bases at J, with 10 bases between. The CDR3 consists of 13 residues. The chain's CDR3 is CASSLGLGGTQYF. Written as DNA, the CDR3 is TGTGCCAGCAGCTTAGGGCTCGGTGGGACCCAGTACTTC.

This sequence joins TRBV13 and TRBJ1-1; D not certain. With 5 bases removed from V and 4 bases from J, the gap between germline ends came to 17 bases. Germline lookup yields CDR1 PRHDT and CDR2 FYEKMQ (reference sequence). The CDR3 consists of 15 residues. CDR3 amino acids: CASSKRTVVVTEAFF. The CDR3 DNA follows: TGTGCCAGCAGCAAACGGACGGTGGTAGTCACTGAAGCTTTCTTT. Together with reference TRBV13 and TRBJ1-1, the CDR3 gives the full variable domain: AAGVIQSPRHLIKEKRETATLKCYPIPRHDTVYWYQQGPGQDPQFLISFYEKMQSDKGSIPDRFSAQQFSDYHSELNMSSLELGDSALYFCASSKRTVVVTEAFFGQGTRLTVV.

J is TRBJ1-1 and V is TRBV2; TRBD1 aligns across 7 bases. Germline CDR1 and CDR2: SNHLY and FYNNEI. V shed 7 bases, J shed 6 bases, and the junction held 8 bases outside the gene matches. The CDR3 sequence is 13 residues long. This CDR3 is CASTGTENAEAFF. The CDR3 DNA reads as TGTGCCAGCACCGGGACAGAAAACGCTGAAGCTTTCTTT.

The rearrangement uses TRBV7-9 and TRBJ1-2; the D is unclear. With 5 bases removed from V and 0 bases from J, the gap between germline ends came to 10 bases. CDR1 SEHNR and CDR2 FQNEAQ come from the germline V gene (reference sequence). The CDR3 has 14 amino acids. CDR3 protein: CASSLLRTNYGYTF. CDR3 sequence (DNA): TGTGCCAGCAGCCTACTGCGAACTAACTATGGCTACACCTTC.

This clonotype was seen a few times. The V and J genes are TRBV4-3 and TRBJ2-7, with TRBD1 matching over 7 bases. The CDR3 has 17 amino acids. The germline V gene has CDR1 LGHNA and CDR2 YSLEER. The V and J ends lost 0 bases and 2 bases, in that order; junction bases with no gene match: 10. In DNA, the CDR3 is TGCGCCAGCAGCCAAGATTTACCGGGACAGCACCCCTACGAGCAGTACTTC. It specifies CASSQDLPGQHPYEQYF.

This rearrangement joins TRBV29-1 to TRBJ1-1; maybe TRBD1 (6 bases). The CDR3 contains 13 residues. Trimming cost V 2 bases and J 3 bases, with 10 bases left between them. CDR1 SQVTM and CDR2 ANQGSEA come from the germline V gene. The chain's CDR3 is CSVEKGVDTEAFF. For the CDR3, the DNA is TGCAGCGTTGAAAAGGGGGTTGACACTGAAGCTTTCTTT.

This clonotype was seen ten or more times. The chain is built from TRBV6-2 or TRBV6-3 and TRBJ1-1; no reliable D call. Germline V lookup: CDR1 MNHEY, CDR2 SVGEGT. The V and J ends lost 6 bases and 4 bases respectively, with 15 bases between them. The CDR3 runs to 14 residues. The CDR3 DNA is TGTGCCAGCAGCCTACTCATCGGGAGCACTGAAGCTTTCTTT. Its translation is CASSLLIGSTEAFF.

This chain uses TRBV7-2 with TRBJ1-2; D not resolved. CDR1 SGHTA and CDR2 FQGNSA come from the germline V gene. Trimming left V 5 bases short and J 2 bases short, with 6 bases between. This CDR3 is 12 amino acids long. As DNA, the CDR3 is TGTGCCAGCAGCCTCGACAACTATGGCTACACCTTC. The encoded protein is CASSLDNYGYTF.

This rearrangement joins TRBV15 to TRBJ2-2, with TRBD2 identical over 7 bases. CDR1 is LNHNV, CDR2 YYDKDF, per germline (reference sequence). There are 17 residues in the CDR3. The V and J ends lost 7 bases and 4 bases, in that order; junction bases with no gene match: 15. Here the CDR3 reads CATNPGVWGGPTGELFF. DNA of the CDR3: TGTGCCACCAACCCGGGGGTCTGGGGAGGGCCCACCGGGGAGCTGTTTTTT.